This T cell receptor beta chain was sequenced in a study of shared T cell receptors in the human thymus (dated by TCRdb to the early 2020s). A note on the overall study: The study examined how the human thymus generates shared, self-reactive T-cell receptor alpha chains.

Only one count was recorded for this clone. Its antigen is unknown. Base qualities are not recorded, but no much larger clone differs from it by a single base. The germline V gene sets CDR1 to SQVTM and CDR2 to ANQGSEA. The junction shows trimming of 7 bases on V and 1 base on J, and the gene matches do not reach 12 bases of it. From its cysteine to its phenylalanine, the CDR3 spans 15 amino acids. The retained sequence is limited to the CDR3, 45 bases, with the frame set at the first base. Receptors were amplified or captured by the immunoSEQ multiplex PCR assay. In its TCRdb copy, this immuneACCESS table keeps in-frame sequences only and misses some clones. Where compared with another copy, unresolved V genes explain less than half of these, and the others have no known cause. The sample table records hundreds of thousands of clones; 70% to 90% of these occur just once. The ten top clones hold about 0.01% of the sample.

Another study also made use of these data, one on human thymus T cells. Drawing on the second study: Immunologically healthy infants undergoing open corrective cardiac surgery for congenital heart defects in Finland were used as donors. Thymus tissue was obtained as surgical resects removed during corrective cardiac surgery. Biased V and J gene segment usage appeared to be present in both thymic and peripheral blood repertoires. The related research reported highly overlapping thymic TCR repertoires among unrelated individuals. The study described the TCR alpha and beta repertoires in under ten infant thymus samples and a few matching peripheral blood samples. Donor ages ranging from about 6 to 244 days were recorded, and over 5 male and a couple of female infants were included in the cohort. Thymocytes were freed from the tissue by mechanical means and kept at -70 degrees C as pellets of roughly 8.5-31 million cells. Genomic DNA was extracted from frozen cell pellets with a QIAsymphony instrument. The immunoSEQ multiplex PCR assay was used to amplify the TCRB and TCRAD loci from a standardized quantity of quality-controlled genomic DNA. The V(D)J region was spanned by amplicons of a length sufficient to cover the CDR3 and to identify V and J genes. The commercial immunoSEQ service was used to sequence amplicons on an Illumina platform. Primer bias and sequencing errors were corrected as previously described, and TCRAD and TCRB were defined on the basis of the IMGT database. Analysis of the repertoires was done with immunoSEQ Analyzer 3.0 and VDJTools and included basic statistics, V/J segment usage, diversity estimates, rarefaction and pairwise overlap. Diversity was estimated with Chao1, ChaoE, Efron-Thisted, Shannon and inverse Simpson indices, and also on datasets down-sampled to the smallest sample. Repertoire overlap was determined by strict matching of CDR3 nucleotide sequence, V gene and J gene, and Jaccard-based multidimensional scaling clustering was applied. Thymus samples yielded on average around 800,000 unique TCRB clonotypes, compared with 70,000 to 85,000 from blood samples.

This sequence uses TRBV29-1 and TRBJ1-1; the central 7 bases match TRBD1. This sequence originates from a boy in the first two years of life with a congenital heart defect. Donor details come from another sample of the same person, matched by shared clones. The specimen sequenced was thymocytes. This receptor has the CDR3 CSDKDRTSGNTEAFF. DNA sequence: TGCAGCGATAAGGACAGGACCTCTGGGAACACTGAAGCTTTCTTT.